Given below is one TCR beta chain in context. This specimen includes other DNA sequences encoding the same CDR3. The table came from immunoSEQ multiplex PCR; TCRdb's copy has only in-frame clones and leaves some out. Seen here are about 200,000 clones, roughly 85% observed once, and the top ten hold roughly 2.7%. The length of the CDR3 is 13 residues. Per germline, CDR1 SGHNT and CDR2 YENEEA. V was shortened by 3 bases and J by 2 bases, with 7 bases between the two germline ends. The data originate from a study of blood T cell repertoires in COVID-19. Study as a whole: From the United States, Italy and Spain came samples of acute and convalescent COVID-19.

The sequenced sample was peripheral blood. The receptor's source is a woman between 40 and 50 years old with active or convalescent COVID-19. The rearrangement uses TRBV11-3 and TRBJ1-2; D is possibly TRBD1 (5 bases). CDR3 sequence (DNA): TGTGCCAGCAGCTTCCGGGGGAACTATGGCTACACCTTC. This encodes CASSFRGNYGYTF.